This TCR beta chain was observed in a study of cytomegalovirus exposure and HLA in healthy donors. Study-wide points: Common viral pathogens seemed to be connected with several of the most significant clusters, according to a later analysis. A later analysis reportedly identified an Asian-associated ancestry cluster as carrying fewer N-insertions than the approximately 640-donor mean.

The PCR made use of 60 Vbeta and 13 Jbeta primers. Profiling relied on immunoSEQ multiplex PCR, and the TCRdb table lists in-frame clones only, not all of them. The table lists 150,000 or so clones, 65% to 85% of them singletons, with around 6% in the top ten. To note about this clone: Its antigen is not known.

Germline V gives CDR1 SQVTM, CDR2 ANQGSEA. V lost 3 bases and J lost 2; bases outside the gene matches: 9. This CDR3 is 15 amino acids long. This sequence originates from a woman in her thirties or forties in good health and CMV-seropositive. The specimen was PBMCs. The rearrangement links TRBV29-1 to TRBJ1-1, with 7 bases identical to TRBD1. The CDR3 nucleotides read TGCAGCGTTGAGAGATTTCAGGGGGATAACACTGAAGCTTTCTTT. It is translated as CSVERFQGDNTEAFF.